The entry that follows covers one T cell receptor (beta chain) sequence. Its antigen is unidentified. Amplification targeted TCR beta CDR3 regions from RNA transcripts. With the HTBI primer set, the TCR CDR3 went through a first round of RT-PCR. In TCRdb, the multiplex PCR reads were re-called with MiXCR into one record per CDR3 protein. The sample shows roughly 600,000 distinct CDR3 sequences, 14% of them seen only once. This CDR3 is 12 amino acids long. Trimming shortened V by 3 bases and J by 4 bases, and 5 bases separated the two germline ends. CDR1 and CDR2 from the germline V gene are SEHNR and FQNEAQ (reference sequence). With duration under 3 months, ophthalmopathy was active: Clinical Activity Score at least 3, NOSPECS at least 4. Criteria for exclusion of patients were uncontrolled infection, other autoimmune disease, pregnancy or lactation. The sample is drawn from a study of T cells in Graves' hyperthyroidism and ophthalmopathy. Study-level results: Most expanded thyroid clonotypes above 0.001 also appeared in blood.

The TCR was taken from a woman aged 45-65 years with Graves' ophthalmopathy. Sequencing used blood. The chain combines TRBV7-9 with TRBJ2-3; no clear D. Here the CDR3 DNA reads TGTGCCAGCAGCTTCGTAGCAGATACGCAGTATTTT. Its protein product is CASSFVADTQYF. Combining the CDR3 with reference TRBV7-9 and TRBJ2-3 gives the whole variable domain DTGVSQNPRHKITKRGQNVTFRCDPISEHNRLYWYRQTLGQGPEFLTYFQNEAQLEKSRLLSDRFSAERPKGSFSTLEIQRTEQGDSAMYLCASSFVADTQYFGPGTRLTVL.